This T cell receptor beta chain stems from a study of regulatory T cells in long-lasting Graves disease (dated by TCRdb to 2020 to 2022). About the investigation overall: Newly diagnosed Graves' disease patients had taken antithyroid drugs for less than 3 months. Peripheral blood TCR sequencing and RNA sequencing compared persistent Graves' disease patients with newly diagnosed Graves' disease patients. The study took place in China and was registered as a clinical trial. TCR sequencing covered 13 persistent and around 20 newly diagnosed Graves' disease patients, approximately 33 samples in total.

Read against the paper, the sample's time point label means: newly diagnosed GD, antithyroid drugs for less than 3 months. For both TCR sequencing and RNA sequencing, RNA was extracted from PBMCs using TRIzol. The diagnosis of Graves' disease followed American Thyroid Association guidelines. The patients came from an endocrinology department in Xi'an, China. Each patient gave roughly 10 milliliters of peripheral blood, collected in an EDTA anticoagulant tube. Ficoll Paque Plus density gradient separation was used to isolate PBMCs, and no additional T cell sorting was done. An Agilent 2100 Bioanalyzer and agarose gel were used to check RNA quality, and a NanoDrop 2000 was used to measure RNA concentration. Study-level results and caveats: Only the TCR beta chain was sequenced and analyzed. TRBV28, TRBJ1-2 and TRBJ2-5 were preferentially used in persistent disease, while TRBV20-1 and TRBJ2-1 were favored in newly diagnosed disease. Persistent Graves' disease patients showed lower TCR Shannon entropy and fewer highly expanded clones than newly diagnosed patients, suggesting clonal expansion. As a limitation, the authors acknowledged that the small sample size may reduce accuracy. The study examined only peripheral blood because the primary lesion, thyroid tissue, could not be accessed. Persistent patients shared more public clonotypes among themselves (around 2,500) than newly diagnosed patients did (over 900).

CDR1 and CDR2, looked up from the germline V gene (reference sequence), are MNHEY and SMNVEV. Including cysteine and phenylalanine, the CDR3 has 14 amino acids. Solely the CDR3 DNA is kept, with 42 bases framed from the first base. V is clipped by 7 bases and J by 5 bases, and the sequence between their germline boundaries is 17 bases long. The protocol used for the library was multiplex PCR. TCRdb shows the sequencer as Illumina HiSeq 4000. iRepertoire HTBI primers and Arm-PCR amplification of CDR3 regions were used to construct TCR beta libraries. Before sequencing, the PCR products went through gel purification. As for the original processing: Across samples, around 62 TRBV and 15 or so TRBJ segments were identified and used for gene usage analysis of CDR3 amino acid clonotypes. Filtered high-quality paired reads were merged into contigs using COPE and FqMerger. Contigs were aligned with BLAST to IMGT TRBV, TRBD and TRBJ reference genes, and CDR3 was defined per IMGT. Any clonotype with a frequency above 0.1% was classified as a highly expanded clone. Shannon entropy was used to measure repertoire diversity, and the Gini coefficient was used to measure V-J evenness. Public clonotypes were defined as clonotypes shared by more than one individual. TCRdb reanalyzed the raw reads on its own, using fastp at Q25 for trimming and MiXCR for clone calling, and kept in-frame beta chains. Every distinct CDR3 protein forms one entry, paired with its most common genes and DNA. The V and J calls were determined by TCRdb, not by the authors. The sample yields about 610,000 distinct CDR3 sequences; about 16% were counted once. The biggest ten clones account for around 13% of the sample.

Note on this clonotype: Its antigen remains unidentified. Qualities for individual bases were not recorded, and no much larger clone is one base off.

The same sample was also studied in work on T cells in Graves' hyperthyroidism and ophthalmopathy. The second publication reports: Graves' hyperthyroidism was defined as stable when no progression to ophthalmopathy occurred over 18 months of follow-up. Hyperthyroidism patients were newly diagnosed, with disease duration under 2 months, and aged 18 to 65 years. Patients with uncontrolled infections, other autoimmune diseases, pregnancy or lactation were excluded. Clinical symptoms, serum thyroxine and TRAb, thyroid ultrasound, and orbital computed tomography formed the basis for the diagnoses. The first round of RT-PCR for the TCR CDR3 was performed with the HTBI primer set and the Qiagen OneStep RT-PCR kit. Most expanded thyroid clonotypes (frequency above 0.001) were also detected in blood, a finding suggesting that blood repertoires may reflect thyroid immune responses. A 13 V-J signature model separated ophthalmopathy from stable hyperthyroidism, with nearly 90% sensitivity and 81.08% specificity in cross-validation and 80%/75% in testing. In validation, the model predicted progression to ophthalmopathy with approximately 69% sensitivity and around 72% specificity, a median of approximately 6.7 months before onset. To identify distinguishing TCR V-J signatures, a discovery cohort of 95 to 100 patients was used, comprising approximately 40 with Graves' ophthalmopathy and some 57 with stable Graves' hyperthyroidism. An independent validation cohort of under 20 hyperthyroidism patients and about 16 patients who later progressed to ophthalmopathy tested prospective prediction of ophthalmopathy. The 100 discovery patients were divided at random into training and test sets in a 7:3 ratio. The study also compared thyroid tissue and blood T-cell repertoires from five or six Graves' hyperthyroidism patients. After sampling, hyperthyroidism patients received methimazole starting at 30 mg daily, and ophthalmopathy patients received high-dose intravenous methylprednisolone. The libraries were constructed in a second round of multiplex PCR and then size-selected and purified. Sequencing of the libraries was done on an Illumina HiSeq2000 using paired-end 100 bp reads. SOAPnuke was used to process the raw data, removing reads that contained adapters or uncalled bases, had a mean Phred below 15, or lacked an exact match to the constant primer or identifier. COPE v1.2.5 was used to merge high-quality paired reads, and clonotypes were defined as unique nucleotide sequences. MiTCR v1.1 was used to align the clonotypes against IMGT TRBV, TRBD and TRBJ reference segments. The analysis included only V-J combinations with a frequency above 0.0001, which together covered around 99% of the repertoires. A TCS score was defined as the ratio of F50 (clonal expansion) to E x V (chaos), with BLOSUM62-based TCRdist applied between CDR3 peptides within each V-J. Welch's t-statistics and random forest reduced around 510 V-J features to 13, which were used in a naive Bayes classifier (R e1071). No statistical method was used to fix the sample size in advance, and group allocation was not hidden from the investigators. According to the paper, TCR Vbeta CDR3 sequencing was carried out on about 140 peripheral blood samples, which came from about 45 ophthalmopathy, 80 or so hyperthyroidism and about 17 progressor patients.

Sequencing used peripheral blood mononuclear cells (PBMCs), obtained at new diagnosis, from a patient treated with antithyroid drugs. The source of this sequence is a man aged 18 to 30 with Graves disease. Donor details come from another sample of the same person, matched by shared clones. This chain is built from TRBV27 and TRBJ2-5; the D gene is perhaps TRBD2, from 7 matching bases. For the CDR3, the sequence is CASNIGGLDETQYF. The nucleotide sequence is TGTGCCAGCAACATCGGGGGGCTTGACGAGACCCAGTACTTC.